Below, 10 T cell receptor beta chains from the same sample are listed, as sequenced in a study of blood T cells in healthy people across ages. A second PCR of 7 to 11 cycles used a sample-barcoded 5' primer and a J-beta primer mix. TCRdb reprocessed the 5' RACE reads with MiXCR, giving one entry per CDR3 protein. This table has under 1 million distinct CDR3 sequences, 40% to 50% appearing once. What was sequenced was blood. These TCRs come from a man aged 60-69 years in good health.

The V call is TRBV3-1, the J call TRBJ2-3; TRBD1 or TRBD2 may be the D gene (6 bases each). Trimming removed 3 bases from V and 1 base from J, with 17 bases in between. Germline V gene lookup returns CDR1 LGHDT and CDR2 YNNKEL (reference sequence). This CDR3 has 17 residues. As DNA, the CDR3 is TGTGCCAGCAGCCAGTCTGTCAGGGGACTCGGCACAGATACGCAGTATTTT. Its protein is CASSQSVRGLGTDTQYF.

This sequence joins TRBV7-7 and TRBJ2-5; D tentatively reads TRBD1 or TRBD2 (5 bases each). From germline, CDR1 is SSHAT and CDR2 FNYEAQ (reference sequence). V was shortened by 5 bases and J by 2 bases, with 15 bases between the two germline ends. The CDR3 covers 15 residues. DNA for the CDR3: TGTGCCAGCAGCGGGGGTGGTGGCGGACAAGAGACCCAGTACTTC. It yields the protein CASSGGGGGQETQYF.

The J gene is TRBJ2-7, the V gene TRBV7-2; TRBD1 aligns across 7 bases. With 2 bases clipped from V and 7 bases from J, the junction kept 11 bases outside the gene matches. Germline CDR1 reads SGHTA; CDR2 reads FQGNSA. The CDR3 loop spans 15 amino acids. CDR3 sequence reads: CASSLTGTEVREQYF. Written as DNA, the CDR3 is TGTGCCAGCAGCTTAACCGGGACAGAGGTTAGAGAGCAGTACTTC. The full variable domain, in which reference TRBV7-2 and TRBJ2-7 provide the parts outside the CDR3, is GAGVSQSPSNKVTEKGKDVELRCDPISGHTALYWYRQSLGQGLEFLIYFQGNSAPDKSGLPSDRFSAERTGGSVSTLTIQRTQQEDSAVYLCASSLTGTEVREQYFGPGTRLTVT.

The chain is built from TRBV6-1 and TRBJ1-2, with D possibly TRBD1 on 5 matching bases. Per germline, CDR1 MNHNS and CDR2 SASEGT. Between the trimmed V and J ends, which lost 3 bases and 4 bases, there was a span of 15 bases. The CDR3 contains 15 residues. In DNA form, the CDR3 reads TGTGCCAGCAGTGAGGGGGGTGCGGCTCTCTATGGCTACACCTTC. Translating gives CASSEGGAALYGYTF.

The gene calls are TRBV12-3 or TRBV12-4 and TRBJ1-4; D is unresolved. CDR3 length: 13 residues. The V gene lost 6 bases and the J gene lost 0 bases, with 5 bases spanning the gap. The CDR3 here is CASRRATNEKLFF. The CDR3 DNA follows: TGTGCCAGCAGACGGGCAACTAATGAAAAACTGTTTTTT.

A word on this clonotype: It may be a read error: a sequence one base away is much more abundant. The genes are TRBV12-3 or TRBV12-4 and TRBJ1-4, with D perhaps TRBD1 (6 bases). The CDR3 sequence is 12 residues long. The CDR3 nucleotides are TGTGCCAACAGTCCCGGGACAGAAAAACTGTTTTTT. Amino acid sequence: CANSPGTEKLFF.

Only a few counts were recorded for this clonotype. The chain links TRBV2 to TRBJ2-1; 10 bases are a match to TRBD2. The germline CDR1 and CDR2 sequences are SNHLY and FYNNEI. After removal of 6 bases from V and 10 bases from J, the junction contained 6 bases not matched to a gene. This CDR3 has 13 residues. The CDR3 DNA is TGTGCCAGCAGGAGCGGGGGGGCCAGGGAGCAGTTCTTC. Its protein product is CASRSGGAREQFF.

The sample holds a few counts of this clonotype. The rearrangement uses TRBV6-2 or TRBV6-3 and TRBJ2-7, with D possibly being TRBD1 (5 bases). This CDR3 comprises 16 residues. The V gene lost 6 bases and the J gene lost 0 bases, with 18 bases spanning the gap. Germline lookup yields CDR1 MNHEY and CDR2 SVGEGT. CDR3: CASRLIQDAYSYEQYF. The CDR3 nucleotides are TGTGCCAGCAGATTAATACAGGACGCGTACTCCTACGAGCAGTACTTC.

J is TRBJ1-2 and V is TRBV5-1; D may be TRBD1 (5 bases). Germline CDR1 and CDR2: SGHRS and YFSETQ. The CDR3 has 14 amino acids. Trimming removed 6 bases from V and 3 bases from J, with 15 bases in between. CDR3 sequence (DNA): TGCGCCAGCACCTTACCTGGGGACGACTATGGCTACACCTTC. The encoded protein is CASTLPGDDYGYTF.

This clonotype was seen more than once but under ten times. CDR3 nucleotide sequence: TGTGCCAGCAGAGAACCTGGCGGAGCGGGGTTCAACGAGCAGTACTTC. Amino acids: CASREPGGAGFNEQYF. The chain recombines TRBV6-6 with TRBJ2-7; 7 bases match TRBD2. Germline-derived CDR1 and CDR2 are MNHNY and SVGAGI (reference sequence). The CDR3 runs to 16 residues. With V trimmed by 6 bases and J by 5 bases, 16 bases remained unmatched.